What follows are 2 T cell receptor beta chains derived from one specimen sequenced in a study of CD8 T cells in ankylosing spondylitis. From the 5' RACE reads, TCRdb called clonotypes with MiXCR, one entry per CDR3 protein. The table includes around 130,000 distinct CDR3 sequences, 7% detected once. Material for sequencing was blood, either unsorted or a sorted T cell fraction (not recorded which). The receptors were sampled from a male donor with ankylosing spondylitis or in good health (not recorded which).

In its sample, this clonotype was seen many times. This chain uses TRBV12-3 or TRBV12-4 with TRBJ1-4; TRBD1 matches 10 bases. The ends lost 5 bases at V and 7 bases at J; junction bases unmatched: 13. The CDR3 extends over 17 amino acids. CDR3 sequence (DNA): TGTGCCAGCAGTCCAGGGACAGGGGTCAAGGGGGTTGAAAAACTGTTTTTT. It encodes CASSPGTGVKGVEKLFF.

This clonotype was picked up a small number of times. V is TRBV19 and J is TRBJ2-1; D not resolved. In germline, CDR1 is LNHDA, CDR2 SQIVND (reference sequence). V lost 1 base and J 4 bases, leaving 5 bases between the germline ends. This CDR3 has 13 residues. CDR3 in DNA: TGTGCCAGTAGTATAGGCGGATACAATGAGCAGTTCTTC. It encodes CASSIGGYNEQFF.